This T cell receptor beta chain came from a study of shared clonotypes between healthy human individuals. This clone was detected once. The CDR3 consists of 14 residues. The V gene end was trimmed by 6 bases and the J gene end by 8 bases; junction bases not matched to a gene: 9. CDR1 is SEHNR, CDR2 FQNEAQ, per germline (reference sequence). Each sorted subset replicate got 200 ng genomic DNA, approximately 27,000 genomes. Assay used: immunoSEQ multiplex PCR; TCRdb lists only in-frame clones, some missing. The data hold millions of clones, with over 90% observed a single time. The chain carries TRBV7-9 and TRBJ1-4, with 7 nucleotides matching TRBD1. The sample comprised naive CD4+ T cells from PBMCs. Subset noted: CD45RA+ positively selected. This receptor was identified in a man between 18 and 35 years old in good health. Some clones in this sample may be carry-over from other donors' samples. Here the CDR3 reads CASSLTGLREKLFF. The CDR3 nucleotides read TGTGCCAGCAGTTTGACAGGGCTAAGAGAAAAACTGTTTTTT. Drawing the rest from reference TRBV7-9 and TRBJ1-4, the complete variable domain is DTGVSQNPRHKITKRGQNVTFRCDPISEHNRLYWYRQTLGQGPEFLTYFQNEAQLEKSRLLSDRFSAERPKGSFSTLEIQRTEQGDSAMYLCASSLTGLREKLFFGSGTQLSVL.